These 25 T cell receptor beta chains were sequenced from one sample in a study of Graves' ophthalmopathy and Graves' hyperthyroidism. Scientists amplified the TCR beta CDR3 regions from RNA transcripts. Second-round multiplex PCR came after a first-round RT-PCR that employed HTBI primers. MiXCR was run by TCRdb on the multiplex PCR reads, yielding one entry per CDR3 protein. The data show 500,000 to 700,000 distinct CDR3 sequences, with under 40% seen just once and roughly 4% held by the top ten. The sample comprised peripheral blood or thyroid tissue (not recorded which). All receptors come from an adult man with Graves' hyperthyroidism.

The CDR3 reads CASSGVTGIGNTIYF. CDR3 DNA sequence: TGTGCCAGCAGTGGAGTAACAGGGATAGGAAACACCATATATTTT. The chain recombines TRBV2 with TRBJ1-3; possibly TRBD1 for D (6 bases). This CDR3 is built from 15 residues. Trimming pared 4 bases from V and 4 bases from J, leaving 14 bases between. The germline CDR1 and CDR2 sequences are SNHLY and FYNNEI.

This clonotype was seen ten or more times. V usage is TRBV5-1 and J usage is TRBJ1-2, with 8 bases identical to TRBD1. CDR1 is SGHRS, CDR2 YFSETQ, per germline. The junction had 14 bases not matched to a gene; V was cut back by 5 bases and J by 8 bases. The CDR3 is 15 amino acids. The CDR3 nucleotides read TGCGCCAGCAGACCCCCGTTACAGGGGGTGAACGGCTACACCTTC. As protein: CASRPPLQGVNGYTF.

A single count supports this clonotype. A much more abundant neighbour one base away suggests this may be a read error. The chain is built from TRBV6-1 and TRBJ1-2; TRBD1 aligns across 8 bases. CDR1 and CDR2 from the germline V gene are MNHNS and SASEGT. CDR3 length equals 14 residues. CDR3 residues: CAGSYSGQGYGYTF. The CDR3, as DNA: TGTGCCGGCAGTTACTCCGGACAGGGTTACGGCTACACCTTC.

This clonotype has a single count. The chain uses TRBV7-3 and TRBJ2-5, with 9 nucleotides matching TRBD2. The J call could be wrong; TRBJ2-1 is a better fit for the DNA end. Germline V gene data show CDR1 as SGHTA and CDR2 as FQGTGA. This CDR3 contains 15 residues. CDR3 loop: CASSSGTSSYNEQFF. CDR3 coding DNA: TGTGCCAGCAGCTCCGGGACTAGCAGCTACAATGAGCAGTTCTTC.

This chain joins TRBV7-8 and TRBJ1-6; a weak D match, TRBD1 (5 bases). CDR1 is SGHVS, CDR2 FQNEAQ, per germline. With 3 bases removed from V and 6 bases from J, the gap between germline ends came to 27 bases. The CDR3 sequence is 20 residues long. CDR3 sequence reads: CASSFRRLAGGDLSNSPLHF. The CDR3 DNA reads TGTGCCAGCAGCTTCCGAAGGCTAGCGGGAGGGGATTTATCTAATTCACCCCTCCACTTT.

This clonotype was detected ten times or more. CDR3 bases: TGTGCCAGCAGCTCGCCGGGACAGGGTTCAAGTCAGCCCCAGCATTTT. This translates into CASSSPGQGSSQPQHF. This sequence joins TRBV7-8 and TRBJ1-5; 9 bases line up with TRBD1. The CDR3 loop spans 16 amino acids. Trimming removed 4 bases from V and 6 bases from J; junction bases left unmatched: 10. The germline CDR1 and CDR2 sequences are SGHVS and FQNEAQ.

This clonotype was seen ten or more times. CDR3: CASSLGTSYNQPQHF. The CDR3 nucleotides are TGTGCCAGCAGTTTAGGGACATCCTACAATCAGCCCCAGCATTTT. The chain employs TRBV12-3 or TRBV12-4 and TRBJ1-5, with D perhaps TRBD1 (5 bases). The CDR3 has 15 amino acids. V was shortened by 1 base and J by 3 bases, with 10 bases between the two germline ends.

This chain connects TRBV28 to TRBJ2-7; tentative D call: TRBD2 (6 bases). CDR1 is MDHEN and CDR2 is SYDVKM in the germline V gene. Trimming left V 7 bases short and J 0 bases short, with 13 bases between. CDR3 length: 14 amino acids. CDR3 region: CASNLAGSSYEQYF. The CDR3 nucleotides are TGTGCCAGCAACCTTGCGGGGAGCTCCTACGAGCAGTACTTC.

This clonotype was observed at least ten times. The chain recombines TRBV9 with TRBJ1-2; TRBD1 is a possible D gene (6 bases). CDR3 length: 15 amino acids. V shed 0 bases and J shed 0 bases, with 9 bases lying between them. Germline V lookup: CDR1 SGDLS, CDR2 YYNGEE. The CDR3 sequence is CASSVEAGANYGYTF. Written as DNA, the CDR3 is TGTGCCAGCAGCGTAGAGGCAGGGGCTAACTATGGCTACACCTTC.

This clonotype was seen ten or more times. The chain carries TRBV20-1 and TRBJ2-5; D is ambiguous. CDR1 and CDR2 (germline): DFQATT, SNEGSKA (reference sequence). The CDR3 sequence is 12 residues long. V dropped 4 bases and J dropped 3 bases, with 9 bases sitting between them. The CDR3 DNA follows: TGCAGTGCTATTCGTCTAAAAGAGACCCAGTACTTC. Its protein is CSAIRLKETQYF.

This chain connects TRBV19 to TRBJ1-2; 7 nucleotides line up with TRBD1. The CDR3 sequence is 11 residues long. In germline, CDR1 is LNHDA, CDR2 SQIVND (reference sequence). V shed 6 bases, J shed 7 bases, and the junction held 2 bases outside the gene matches. The CDR3: CASSRQGGYTF. The DNA of the CDR3 is TGTGCCAGTAGCCGACAGGGTGGCTACACCTTC. Supplemented by reference TRBV19 and TRBJ1-2, the full variable domain reads DGGITQSPKYLFRKEGQNVTLSCEQNLNHDAMYWYRQDPGQGLRLIYYSQIVNDFQKGDIAEGYSVSREKKESFPLTVTSAQKNPTAFYLCASSRQGGYTFGSGTRLTVV.

The chain joins TRBV2 to TRBJ1-5; a weak D match, TRBD1 (6 bases). Germline CDR1 is SNHLY and CDR2 is FYNNEI. CDR3 size: 14 residues. The V end lost 8 bases, the J end lost 3 bases, and 14 bases lay between the germline ends. Written as DNA, the CDR3 is TGTGCCAGCGTTGGGACATCGATCAATCAGCCCCAGCATTTT. This codes for CASVGTSINQPQHF.

This clonotype was seen repeatedly, ten times or more. The chain combines TRBV7-2 with TRBJ2-7, with a possible D match to TRBD2 (6 bases). Trimming pared 7 bases from V and 6 bases from J, leaving 16 bases between. The germline CDR1 and CDR2 sequences are SGHTA and FQGNSA. The CDR3 runs 13 residues. CDR3 loop: CASTPSGPGEQYF. In DNA form, the CDR3 reads TGTGCCAGCACCCCAAGCGGGCCCGGCGAGCAGTACTTC. The full variable domain, with the rest looked up from reference TRBV7-2 and TRBJ2-7, is GAGVSQSPSNKVTEKGKDVELRCDPISGHTALYWYRQSLGQGLEFLIYFQGNSAPDKSGLPSDRFSAERTGGSVSTLTIQRTQQEDSAVYLCASTPSGPGEQYFGPGTRLTVT.

This clonotype was seen at least ten times. This chain connects TRBV24-1 to TRBJ2-5, with TRBD1 identical over 8 bases. The CDR3 is 16 residues long. V gave up 3 bases and J gave up 0 bases; unmatched junction bases: 5. The germline gives CDR1 KGHDR, CDR2 SFDVKD. The CDR3 DNA is TGTGCCACCAGTGATCGACAGGGGCCCTACCAAGAGACCCAGTACTTC. Protein product: CATSDRQGPYQETQYF.

The chain couples TRBV6-6 to TRBJ1-5; the match to TRBD1 covers 11 bases. V gave up 1 base and J gave up 6 bases; unmatched junction bases: 2. Germline V CDR1 and CDR2: MNHNY, SVGAGI (reference sequence). This CDR3 has 15 residues. This CDR3 is CASSYWDRGFQPQHF. The CDR3 DNA reads as TGTGCCAGCAGTTACTGGGACAGGGGGTTTCAGCCCCAGCATTTT.

Many counts were recorded for this clonotype. The chain is built from TRBV7-2 and TRBJ1-1; D unclear. The CDR3 is 14 amino acids. Deletions cut 1 base from V and 1 base from J, with 7 bases between. Germline V gives CDR1 SGHTA, CDR2 FQGNSA. For the CDR3, the DNA is TGTGCCAGCAGCTTAGATAGAAGGAACACTGAAGCTTTCTTT. It is translated as CASSLDRRNTEAFF.

This clonotype was detected ten times or more. The rearrangement joins TRBV10-3 to TRBJ1-2; no clear D. Germline lookup yields CDR1 ENHRY and CDR2 SYGVKD. This CDR3 contains 13 residues. Trimming took 2 bases from V and 1 from J, leaving 5 bases between them. The CDR3 nucleotides are TGTGCCATCAGTGAGACGTATAACTATGGCTACACCTTC. Encoded protein: CAISETYNYGYTF.

The sample holds many counts of this clonotype. This CDR3 is CASSLARRGVGTEAFF. The CDR3 DNA reads TGCGCCAGCAGCTTGGCCCGTAGGGGTGTGGGCACTGAAGCTTTCTTT. The chain couples TRBV5-1 to TRBJ1-1, with D possibly matching TRBD1 (5 bases). V was shortened by 0 bases and J by 4 bases, with 16 bases between the two germline ends. The CDR3 has 16 amino acids. Germline-derived CDR1 and CDR2 are SGHRS and YFSETQ.

As to this clonotype: At one end, the junction sequence differs from germline, possibly due to a read error. The rearrangement links TRBV5-1 to TRBJ1-1; the D gene is possibly TRBD1 (5 bases). The CDR3 runs 10 residues. The germline gives CDR1 SGHRS, CDR2 YFSETQ. CDR3 protein: CASSFGTYTF. The CDR3 region has the DNA TGCGCCAGCAGCTTCGGGACTTACACCTTT.

There are many counts of this clonotype. The gene calls are TRBV24-1 and TRBJ2-5; 12 bases line up with TRBD2. Germline CDR1 reads KGHDR; CDR2 reads SFDVKD. V lost 4 bases to trimming and J lost 5 bases; unmatched junction nucleotides: 7. This CDR3 comprises 16 residues. This CDR3 reads CATSDPTTSGSETQYF. The CDR3 DNA is TGTGCCACCAGTGACCCGACGACTAGCGGGAGTGAGACCCAGTACTTC.

The chain recombines TRBV20-1 with TRBJ1-4; D possibly corresponds to TRBD1 (6 bases). Germline V gives CDR1 DFQATT, CDR2 SNEGSKA (reference sequence). The CDR3 spans 12 residues. V lost 3 bases and J lost 15, with 17 bases in between. The CDR3, as DNA: TGCAGTGCTAGTGGGGGCGGCGGGGAGGTGTTTTTT. Residues: CSASGGGGEVFF.

The table lists this clonotype with a few counts. The chain joins TRBV7-9 to TRBJ2-5; TRBD1 aligns across 7 bases. There are 16 residues in the CDR3. The germline gives CDR1 SEHNR, CDR2 FQNEAQ (reference sequence). The ends lost 5 bases at V and 0 bases at J; junction bases unmatched: 9. The CDR3, as DNA: TGTGCCAGCAGCCCCCGACAGGGAATGTACCAAGAGACCCAGTACTTC. This translates into CASSPRQGMYQETQYF.

The J gene is TRBJ2-7, the V gene TRBV7-8, with D uncertain. CDR3 length: 11 amino acids. The V end lost 5 bases, the J end lost 9 bases, and 11 bases lay between the germline ends. Looked up from germline, CDR1 is SGHVS and CDR2 is FQNEAQ. CDR3 residues: CASSTRVGQYF. The CDR3, as DNA: TGTGCCAGCAGCACAAGGGTTGGGCAGTACTTC.

This clonotype has ten or more counts. The V and J genes are TRBV7-8 and TRBJ2-5; 10 bases fit TRBD2. The V and J ends lost 5 bases and 4 bases, in that order; junction bases with no gene match: 7. This CDR3 comprises 15 residues. Germline CDR1 is SGHVS and CDR2 is FQNEAQ. The CDR3 region is CASSAQRGGRETQYF. The DNA of the CDR3 is TGTGCCAGCAGCGCGCAGCGGGGGGGCCGAGAGACCCAGTACTTC.

The chain has TRBV7-9 and TRBJ2-1; the D is unclear. The CDR3 runs 12 residues. The V end was cut by 2 bases, the J end by 7 bases, with 6 bases between. Germline lookup yields CDR1 SEHNR and CDR2 FQNEAQ (reference sequence). CDR3 bases: TGTGCCAGCAGCTTATGGGGTAATGAGCAGTTCTTC. It translates to CASSLWGNEQFF.